The next 10 T cell receptor beta chains were all read from a single sample in a study of human T cells and chemical hapten exposure. MiXCR was run by TCRdb on the RACE reads, yielding one entry per CDR3 protein. Of about 380,000 distinct CDR3 sequences listed, around 5.5% are singletons. Specified time point: pre-sensitization, week 0. The treatment is: therapeutic diphenylcyclopropenone sensitization with weekly scalp DPC. The sample here was whole blood, taken in connection with sensitization to the hapten diphenylcyclopropenone (DPC). The receptors were gathered from a woman between 45 and 65 years old with alopecia areata. Some clones in this sample may be carry-over from other donors' samples.

This clonotype was counted between two and nine times. The V call is TRBV12-3 or TRBV12-4, the J call TRBJ1-5; D not resolved. The CDR3 consists of 14 residues. Between the trimmed V and J ends, which lost 2 bases and 3 bases, there was a span of 8 bases. The CDR3 bases are TGTGCCAGCAGTTTAAGGTTTACCAATCAGCCCCAGCATTTT. Translating gives CASSLRFTNQPQHF.

This clonotype was recorded at least ten times. The J gene is TRBJ1-5, the V gene TRBV9; 7 bases fit TRBD1. The germline CDR1 and CDR2 sequences are SGDLS and YYNGEE. V was pared by 3 bases and J by 4 bases, with 4 bases of the junction left unmatched. The CDR3 contains 14 residues. CDR3 in DNA: TGTGCCAGCAGCGACGGGACAGAGAATCAGCCCCAGCATTTT. Protein sequence: CASSDGTENQPQHF.

The V gene is TRBV12-3 or TRBV12-4, the J gene TRBJ2-1; 8 bases map to TRBD2. The trim removed 5 bases at V and 10 bases at J, leaving 10 bases unmatched. The CDR3 has 14 amino acids. The CDR3, as DNA: TGTGCCAGCAGTCTGGCCGGGGGGGCCAGGGAGCAGTTCTTC. Protein sequence: CASSLAGGAREQFF.

This clonotype was counted ten times or more. The chain couples TRBV28 to TRBJ2-7, with TRBD1 as a possible D gene (5 bases). CDR3 length: 12 amino acids. Germline CDR1 reads MDHEN; CDR2 reads SYDVKM. Trimming pared 6 bases from V and 6 bases from J, leaving 12 bases between. The DNA for the CDR3 is TGTGCCAGCAGCACGACAGCGTTCGAGCAGTACTTC. Translated: CASSTTAFEQYF.

This clonotype showed up just a few times. The chain is built from TRBV12-3 or TRBV12-4 and TRBJ1-2, with 9 bases aligning to TRBD1. The CDR3 covers 13 residues. J was trimmed by 6 bases and V by 10 bases; bases with no gene match: 9. The CDR3 region is CATLSGQGNGYTF. CDR3 nucleotide sequence: TGTGCCACCTTATCGGGACAGGGTAATGGCTACACCTTC.

The V call is TRBV6-5, the J call TRBJ1-1; 7 nucleotides match TRBD1. CDR3 length: 17 residues. Germline V gene sequence: CDR1 MNHEY, CDR2 SVGAGI. The trim removed 0 bases at V and 4 bases at J, leaving 11 bases unmatched. The CDR3 loop is CASSYSTGEGGSTEAFF. The CDR3 nucleotides read TGTGCCAGCAGTTACTCGACCGGGGAAGGGGGCAGCACTGAAGCTTTCTTT.

This clonotype was observed a handful of times. The V and J genes are TRBV28 and TRBJ2-3, with 8 bases matching TRBD2. Germline lookup yields CDR1 MDHEN and CDR2 SYDVKM. This CDR3 has 15 residues. Trimming took 6 bases from V and 0 from J; bases not matched to a gene: 5. CDR3 amino acids: CASSQLAESTDTQYF. CDR3 sequence (DNA): TGTGCCAGCAGCCAACTAGCGGAGAGCACAGATACGCAGTATTTT.

Many counts were recorded for this clonotype. This chain connects TRBV3-1 to TRBJ1-4; D unresolved. The CDR3 length is 15 residues. Germline CDR1 reads LGHDT; CDR2 reads YNNKEL (reference sequence). V dropped 4 bases and J dropped 3 bases, with 12 bases sitting between them. The CDR3 sequence is CASSPRGGANEKLFF. CDR3 sequence (DNA): TGTGCCAGCAGCCCCCGAGGCGGGGCTAATGAAAAACTGTTTTTT.

This clonotype was picked up a small number of times. The genes are TRBV3-1 and TRBJ1-2, with no clear D. The CDR3 spans 14 residues. Germline CDR1 is LGHDT and CDR2 is YNNKEL (reference sequence). V lost 1 base to trimming and J lost 6 bases, with 12 bases between them. The CDR3 DNA reads as TGTGCCAGCAGCCAAGCTTCGTTCGGGAATGGCTACACCTTC. Its translation: CASSQASFGNGYTF. Together with reference TRBV3-1 and TRBJ1-2, the CDR3 gives the full variable domain: DTAVSQTPKYLVTQMGNDKSIKCEQNLGHDTMYWYKQDSKKFLKIMFSYNNKELIINETVPNRFSPKSPDKAHLNLHINSLELGDSAVYFCASSQASFGNGYTFGSGTRLTVV.

The V call is TRBV27, the J call TRBJ2-1; D might be TRBD1 (6 bases). CDR3 length: 16 residues. Germline V gene data show CDR1 as MNHEY and CDR2 as SMNVEV (reference sequence). Trimming took off 3 bases at V and 7 bases at J, with 19 bases between the two ends. CDR3 region: CASSFAQGPRLNEQFF. The CDR3 DNA is TGTGCCAGCAGTTTCGCGCAGGGGCCAAGGTTGAATGAGCAGTTCTTC.